Listed below are T cell receptor beta chains from one sample, sequenced in a study of T cell changes during pregnancy in multiple sclerosis. Assay used: immunoSEQ multiplex PCR; TCRdb lists only in-frame clones, some missing. This table has tens of thousands of clones, more than 80% appearing once. The material sequenced was peripheral blood, taken in the first trimester of pregnancy. These receptors were obtained from a female donor in good health, enrolled as a control in a pregnancy study. The CDR3 runs from the conserved cysteine through the conserved F or W. Each record gives: D gene, V gene, J gene, CDR3 protein. D genes are given only for firm matches.

D gene: .; V gene: TRBV6-6; J gene: TRBJ2-7; CDR3 protein: CASSASPSGVAYEQYF
D gene: TRBD1; V gene: TRBV5-1; J gene: TRBJ2-1; CDR3 protein: CASSLTQGAGDEQFF
D gene: .; V gene: TRBV29-1; J gene: TRBJ2-7; CDR3 protein: CSVEVEAGTEQYF
D gene: TRBD2; V gene: TRBV18; J gene: TRBJ2-7; CDR3 protein: CASSLGGSLSYEQYF
D gene: TRBD1; V gene: TRBV7-8; J gene: TRBJ2-6; CDR3 protein: CASSLKTGPGANVLTF
D gene: .; V gene: TRBV11-3; J gene: TRBJ2-2; CDR3 protein: CASSSGVETGELFF
D gene: .; V gene: TRBV19; J gene: TRBJ2-2; CDR3 protein: CASIQPRGHFGELFF
D gene: .; V gene: TRBV25-1; J gene: TRBJ2-5; CDR3 protein: CASSQGRETQYF
D gene: .; V gene: TRBV4-1; J gene: TRBJ2-1; CDR3 protein: CASSQVDLITFREQFF
D gene: .; V gene: TRBV6-1; J gene: TRBJ1-4; CDR3 protein: CASSGGGRSEKLFF
D gene: TRBD1; V gene: TRBV6-1; J gene: TRBJ2-7; CDR3 protein: CASRARDREGEQYF
D gene: .; V gene: TRBV7-2; J gene: TRBJ1-2; CDR3 protein: CASSSNSGGRSYGYTF
D gene: .; V gene: TRBV25-1; J gene: TRBJ2-2; CDR3 protein: CASGDPLATGELFF
D gene: TRBD2; V gene: TRBV5-1; J gene: TRBJ2-1; CDR3 protein: CASSLGSGGGNEQFF
D gene: TRBD2; V gene: TRBV28; J gene: TRBJ2-3; CDR3 protein: CASSSHLAVNTDTQYF
D gene: TRBD2; V gene: TRBV11-1; J gene: TRBJ2-7; CDR3 protein: CASSPGLAGSYEQYF
D gene: .; V gene: TRBV7-8; J gene: TRBJ2-7; CDR3 protein: CASSLGSGGYEQYF
D gene: TRBD1; V gene: TRBV7-9; J gene: TRBJ2-1; CDR3 protein: CASSLSGTGGYNEQFF
D gene: TRBD1; V gene: TRBV11-2; J gene: TRBJ1-1; CDR3 protein: CASSLGTGGEAFF
D gene: .; V gene: TRBV6-5; J gene: TRBJ1-1; CDR3 protein: CASSLNMNTEAFF
D gene: .; V gene: TRBV19; J gene: TRBJ2-7; CDR3 protein: CASSIFDSTYEQYF
D gene: TRBD2; V gene: TRBV2; J gene: TRBJ2-7; CDR3 protein: CASSSVGGSYEQYF
D gene: TRBD2; V gene: TRBV5-1; J gene: TRBJ2-1; CDR3 protein: CASSFRTSGRRTYNEQFF
D gene: .; V gene: TRBV5-4; J gene: TRBJ1-2; CDR3 protein: CASSLNSGSRKRYFNYGYTF
D gene: .; V gene: TRBV9; J gene: TRBJ1-1; CDR3 protein: CASSVVGGIAFF
D gene: .; V gene: TRBV10-3; J gene: TRBJ2-3; CDR3 protein: CAISDYNTDTQYF
D gene: .; V gene: TRBV5-4; J gene: TRBJ1-5; CDR3 protein: CASSTMGNQPQHF
D gene: .; V gene: TRBV6-6; J gene: TRBJ2-5; CDR3 protein: CASSYPFQETQYF
D gene: .; V gene: TRBV7-2; J gene: TRBJ2-7; CDR3 protein: CASSFPTTRSYEQYF
D gene: .; V gene: TRBV7-2; J gene: TRBJ2-3; CDR3 protein: CASSLTRDGRTDTQYF
D gene: .; V gene: TRBV7-7; J gene: TRBJ2-3; CDR3 protein: CASSLNTLTGDTQYF
D gene: TRBD1; V gene: TRBV19; J gene: TRBJ1-5; CDR3 protein: CASSHDRGPQPQHF
D gene: .; V gene: TRBV6-5; J gene: TRBJ1-1; CDR3 protein: CASSPPEGGTEAFF
D gene: TRBD1; V gene: TRBV19; J gene: TRBJ2-7; CDR3 protein: CASSTGGGIYEQYF
D gene: .; V gene: TRBV14; J gene: TRBJ2-5; CDR3 protein: CASSLLDLQETQYF
D gene: TRBD1; V gene: TRBV5-4; J gene: TRBJ2-2; CDR3 protein: CASSWTGLENTGELFF
D gene: TRBD2; V gene: TRBV6-1; J gene: TRBJ2-1; CDR3 protein: CASRSLAGAYEQFF
D gene: .; V gene: TRBV2; J gene: TRBJ2-3; CDR3 protein: CASSRGAQTDTQYF
D gene: TRBD1; V gene: TRBV14; J gene: TRBJ1-4; CDR3 protein: CASSPGQGEKLFF
D gene: TRBD1; V gene: TRBV28; J gene: TRBJ2-7; CDR3 protein: CASSPTPGQGGYEQYF
D gene: .; V gene: TRBV5-1; J gene: TRBJ2-3; CDR3 protein: CASSSRVAALSTDTQYF
D gene: TRBD2; V gene: TRBV7-2; J gene: TRBJ2-7; CDR3 protein: CASRGGRVAGPYEQYF
D gene: .; V gene: TRBV28; J gene: TRBJ2-7; CDR3 protein: CASSFMRDGRPYEQYF
D gene: .; V gene: TRBV5-1; J gene: TRBJ1-2; CDR3 protein: CASSLIGEGYGYTF
D gene: TRBD1; V gene: TRBV18; J gene: TRBJ1-2; CDR3 protein: CASSQGQGGNYGYTF
D gene: TRBD1; V gene: TRBV27; J gene: TRBJ2-7; CDR3 protein: CASRNHDQGAAYEQYF
D gene: .; V gene: TRBV27; J gene: TRBJ2-1; CDR3 protein: CASSTSTTVSEQFF